This TCR beta chain is drawn from a study of response to subunit inactivated influenza vaccine. Whole-study results and caveats: Each seasonal influenza vaccination, the authors suggested, recruits few new T cells.

TCRdb called the RT-PCR reads again in MiXCR, with one record for every CDR3 protein. This table holds 550,000 to 800,000 distinct CDR3 sequences, approximately 15% found once. J lost 13 bases, V lost 4 bases, and 19 bases had no gene match. This CDR3 is 17 amino acids long. The germline CDR1 and CDR2 sequences are SGHVS and FQNEAQ. With regard to this clonotype: Its antigen is not identified.

This clonotype was sampled from a man in his fifties who received an inactivated influenza vaccine. The specimen was PBMCs from blood, collected 14 to 15 days before vaccination. The chain uses TRBV7-8 and TRBJ2-5, with 12 bases aligning to TRBD1. The DNA of the CDR3 is TGTGCCAGCAGCTCTGAACCAATTCCGGGACAGGGGGCACAGGTGTACTTC. It is translated as CASSSEPIPGQGAQVYF.